This paragraph covers one T cell receptor beta chain sequence. Sequenced by immunoSEQ multiplex PCR; TCRdb stores in-frame clones only, minus some. The table records almost 80,000 clones, more than 80% of them present only once. These data originate in a study of OX40 agonist ivuxolimab in advanced cancers. Germline CDR1 and CDR2: MGHRA and YSYEKL. The CDR3 length is 16 residues. Trimming removed 0 bases at V and 0 bases at J, with 6 bases between. This TCR derives from an adult with an advanced solid tumor such as melanoma, head and neck, liver or kidney cancer. Sequencing was performed on CD4+ or CD8+ T cells sorted from blood, taken in a trial of the OX40 agonist ivuxolimab. The chain has TRBV4-1 and TRBJ2-6; D unclear. The CDR3 here is CASSQDRSSGANVLTF. The CDR3 DNA follows: TGCGCCAGCAGCCAAGATCGGAGCTCTGGGGCCAACGTCCTGACTTTC.